Listed below are T cell receptor beta chains from one sample, sequenced in a study of T cells after yellow fever vaccination. TCRdb itself ran the 5' RACE reads through MiXCR, one entry per CDR3 protein. In the table there are roughly 120,000 distinct CDR3 sequences, roughly 6.7% of which are singletons. The specimen comprised CD4+ T cells sorted from PBMCs, sampled 9 to 11 days after the first yellow fever vaccination. The receptors were sampled from a man between 18 and 29 years old who received the YFV17D yellow fever vaccine. CDR3s include the opening cysteine and the closing phenylalanine or tryptophan. The D gene is left open where the match is weak. Clone size is not always given. Where it is, it says once, few, many or a class for expanded clones.

CDR3nt,CDR3aa,v_gene,abundance,d_gene,j_gene
TGTGCCAGCAGCTTAGATCGACGGGGCAATGAGCAGTTCTTC,CASSLDRRGNEQFF,TRBV7-2,many,-,TRBJ2-1
TGCGCCAGCAGCTTAGGGGAGGCTAGTAATTCACCCCTCCACTTT,CASSLGEASNSPLHF,TRBV5-1,few,-,TRBJ1-6
TGTGCCAGCAGGAAAAGAGGAGGCAGGCGTACGGTTGAAGCTTTCTTT,CASRKRGGRRTVEAFF,TRBV5-6,many,-,TRBJ1-1
TGTGCCAGCAGCTTCTGGAGGGGGCAAAAGCAAGAGACCCAGTACTTC,CASSFWRGQKQETQYF,TRBV7-2,many,-,TRBJ2-5
TGTGCCAGCAGCAGGGGATTTAACACTGAAGCTTTCTTT,CASSRGFNTEAFF,TRBV7-9,few,-,TRBJ1-1
TGTGCCAGCCACCCACAGGGGTCGGCCACTGAAGCTTTCTTT,CASHPQGSATEAFF,TRBV2,many,TRBD1,TRBJ1-1
TGCAGTGTGAAGCGGGGGGGCTCCCCCGAAGAGACCCAGTACTTC,CSVKRGGSPEETQYF,TRBV20-1,few,TRBD2,TRBJ2-5
TGTGCCAGCAGGAGCAGGGGGCGGATGAATTCACCCCTCCACTTT,CASRSRGRMNSPLHF,TRBV12-3/TRBV12-4,-,TRBD1,TRBJ1-6
TGTGCCAGCTCACCACTGGCAGGGACTAATTCACCCCTCCACTTT,CASSPLAGTNSPLHF,TRBV18,few,-,TRBJ1-6
TGTGCCAGCTTAAGACTTACGAGCACCGGGGAGCTGTTTTTT,CASLRLTSTGELFF,TRBV2,few,-,TRBJ2-2
TGTGCCACCAGCAGAGTAGTGGGAGGGGAGACCCAGTACTTC,CATSRVVGGETQYF,TRBV15,many,TRBD2,TRBJ2-5
TGTGCCAGCAGTGAAGGGTCAGAGTTCTATGGCTACACCTTC,CASSEGSEFYGYTF,TRBV6-1,many,-,TRBJ1-2
TGCGCCAGCAGCCAAGATATCACTAGCGGGGGACCAGATACGCAGTATTTT,CASSQDITSGGPDTQYF,TRBV4-3,-,TRBD2,TRBJ2-3
TGTGCCAGCAGCAAGACAGGGGGCAGTTTGTACTATGGCTACACCTTC,CASSKTGGSLYYGYTF,TRBV6-1,few,TRBD1,TRBJ1-2
TGCGCCAGCAGCCAAGTCCCCTTTAGCGGGGGGGGAAATGAGCAGTTCTTC,CASSQVPFSGGGNEQFF,TRBV4-3,many,TRBD2,TRBJ2-1
TGTGCCGGCCTATATAGCAATCAGCCCCAGCATTTT,CAGLYSNQPQHF,TRBV5-6,many,-,TRBJ1-5
TGCGCCAGCAGCTTGGGGGGAGAAACCTACACCTTC,CASSLGGETYTF,TRBV5-1,many,-,TRBJ1-2
TGTGCCAGCAGCTTCCAGGGGCGCAGCTATGGCTACACCTTC,CASSFQGRSYGYTF,TRBV7-2,many,-,TRBJ1-2
TGTGCCAGCAGCCTGACAGCCAGCTCCTACAATGAGCAGTTCTTC,CASSLTASSYNEQFF,TRBV5-4,many,-,TRBJ2-1
TGTGCCAGTAGTAACGAACCCAGCACTGAAGCTTTCTTT,CASSNEPSTEAFF,TRBV19,many,-,TRBJ1-1
TGTGCCAGCAGCTTACACCCGGGAAGGGGGGATACGCAGTATTTT,CASSLHPGRGDTQYF,TRBV11-3,few,-,TRBJ2-3
TGTGCCAGCAGCCATGGGTCCTACGAGCAGTACTTC,CASSHGSYEQYF,TRBV7-2,many,-,TRBJ2-7
TGCGCCAGCAGCTTGGGGAATGTGGACACTGAAGCTTTCTTT,CASSLGNVDTEAFF,TRBV5-1,many,-,TRBJ1-1
TGCAGCGCACAGGGGGGAACAGGATTCGACTCTGGAAACACCATATATTTT,CSAQGGTGFDSGNTIYF,TRBV29-1,-,TRBD1,TRBJ1-3
TGTGCCAGCAGCATTACCGGGACAGGGCGGAATGAGCAGTTCTTC,CASSITGTGRNEQFF,TRBV7-2,many,TRBD1,TRBJ2-1
TGCGCCAGCAGCTTGGGGCAGAATAATGAAAAACTGTTTTTT,CASSLGQNNEKLFF,TRBV5-1,many,-,TRBJ1-4
TGCGCCAGCAGCCGCCCCACAGGGCGGCGCACCGGGGAGCTGTTTTTT,CASSRPTGRRTGELFF,TRBV5-1,many,-,TRBJ2-2
TGTGCCACCACATCTAGCGGGGGGTTCTGGGGGGAGCAGTTCTTC,CATTSSGGFWGEQFF,TRBV19,-,TRBD2,TRBJ2-1
TGTGCCAGCAGCCAAGGGGCGGTCATCTCAGATACGCAGTATTTT,CASSQGAVISDTQYF,TRBV3-1,few,-,TRBJ2-3
TGTGCCAGCTCACAGGGTCCAGGGTCCCCTGTTGCCTACAATGAGCAGTTCTTC,CASSQGPGSPVAYNEQFF,TRBV18,-,-,TRBJ2-1
TGCAGTGCCGAGGGTGCGGGGGGGGCGGATACGCAGTATTTT,CSAEGAGGADTQYF,TRBV20-1,many,TRBD2,TRBJ2-3
TGTGCCAGCAGCCCGCACGATACGCAGTATTTT,CASSPHDTQYF,TRBV5-8,few,-,TRBJ2-3
TGCAGTGCTAGAGATTCGGGGGCAGTTAACAAGCAGCCCCAGCATTTT,CSARDSGAVNKQPQHF,TRBV20-1,-,-,TRBJ1-5
TGTGCCAGCAGCTTACAGGGACAGAACTCCTATAATTCACCCCTCCACTTT,CASSLQGQNSYNSPLHF,TRBV7-6,many,TRBD1,TRBJ1-6
TGTGCCAGCACCTCCCGCGGGGTGGGGGAAAAACTGTTTTTT,CASTSRGVGEKLFF,TRBV28,many,-,TRBJ1-4
TGTGCCAGCAGTTCCCAGGGGGTTTATGAAAAACTGTTTTTT,CASSSQGVYEKLFF,TRBV6-5,many,TRBD1,TRBJ1-4
TGTGCCAGCAGACCCGGACGTCGGGACACTGAAGCTTTCTTT,CASRPGRRDTEAFF,TRBV6-2/TRBV6-3,many,-,TRBJ1-1
TGTGCCAGCAGCCAAGAAGGAAACAGGGGAGATTCACCCCTCCACTTT,CASSQEGNRGDSPLHF,TRBV4-2,few,TRBD1,TRBJ1-6
TGCGCCAGCAGCCAAGTATCCGGGACAGGGAACACTGAAGCTTTCTTT,CASSQVSGTGNTEAFF,TRBV4-3,-,TRBD1,TRBJ1-1
TGTGCCAGCAGCCAAGGGCTGGGGTTTACTGAAGCTTTCTTT,CASSQGLGFTEAFF,TRBV3-1,many,-,TRBJ1-1
TGCGCCAGCAGCCAAACCTCCAACCACGGACAGGGTTATGGCTACACCTTC,CASSQTSNHGQGYGYTF,TRBV4-1,many,TRBD1,TRBJ1-2
TGTGCCAGCAGTCGCAGATACCAAGAGACCCAGTACTTC,CASSRRYQETQYF,TRBV7-2,many,-,TRBJ2-5
TGTGCCAGCCTCAGGCAGGGAGCCTACGAGCAGTACTTC,CASLRQGAYEQYF,TRBV28,few,-,TRBJ2-7
TGTGCCAGCAGCTGGGGGTCGGCGGGGACCACCGGGGAGCTGTTTTTT,CASSWGSAGTTGELFF,TRBV5-6,many,-,TRBJ2-2
TGTGCCAGCAGCTCCTCCGGGACTTACCGGGGGACCCAGTACTTC,CASSSSGTYRGTQYF,TRBV7-2,many,-,TRBJ2-5